This TCR beta chain was identified during a study of beta chain features in type 1 diabetes. Study-level background: Sorted cells, about 98,000,000 in number, were examined across all samples. General study findings and limits: Within each of all four CD4+ subsets, Type 1 diabetes patients had TCRB CDR3s that were moderately but significantly shorter. Naive, central memory and Treg TCRB repertoires seemed to resemble each other more closely in patients than they did in healthy donors.

Isolated RNA was reverse transcribed in full, so expressed TCRB transcripts were sequenced. Approximately 3.6 million reads per sample were averaged for naive, central memory and regulatory samples. Profiling relied on immunoSEQ multiplex PCR, and the TCRdb table lists in-frame clones only, not all of them. The sample contains fewer than 150,000 clones, about 7.1% of which appear only once. V was pared by 3 bases and J by 0 bases, with 10 bases of the junction left unmatched. The CDR3 is made up of 19 amino acids. Germline values: CDR1 SGHNT, CDR2 YYREEE (reference sequence). This clone has just a few counts. Its target is not known.

The chain links TRBV5-4 to TRBJ2-6, with 9 bases fitting TRBD1. The sequence came from a woman in her twenties or thirties in good health. Sequencing was carried out using central memory CD4+ T cells from blood. The CDR3 reads CASSSGQGFGFSGANVLTF. CDR3 DNA sequence: TGTGCCAGCAGCTCGGGACAGGGCTTTGGGTTCTCTGGGGCCAACGTCCTGACTTTC.